This T cell receptor (beta chain) was sequenced during a study of blood T cell repertoires in COVID-19. Background on the study: Specimens from acute and convalescent COVID-19 originated in the United States, Italy and Spain. T cells, B-cell-depleted T cells, or PBMCs supplied cDNA or gDNA.

V shed 3 bases and J shed 0 bases, with 9 bases lying between them. This CDR3 region has 16 residues. Germline values: CDR1 LGHNA, CDR2 YSLEER. TCRdb's table, derived via immunoSEQ multiplex PCR, lists solely in-frame clones and lacks some. The sample includes around 180,000 clones, 65% to 90% of them seen just once. The chain employs TRBV4-3 and TRBJ2-6, with D possibly TRBD1 on 5 matching bases. The sequencing input was peripheral blood. The clonotype comes from a human donor in a cohort sampled during active COVID-19. The CDR3 DNA is TGCGCCAGCAGCCAGGACACCAGCTCTGGGGCCAACGTCCTGACTTTC. Translation: CASSQDTSSGANVLTF.